Listed here is a single TCR beta chain. These data originate in a study of blood T cell repertoires in COVID-19. About the study: Both acute and convalescent COVID-19 samples were obtained from the United States, Italy and Spain. PBMCs, B-cell-depleted T cells, or T cells were the source of the cDNA or gDNA that made up the material.

Authors' data handling: For nucleated cells, counts were estimated from reference gene primer amplification. Only in-frame clones appear in the TCRdb table, and some are missing; sequencing was by immunoSEQ multiplex PCR. V and J calls plus clone size are reproduced from that table; the DNA served to infer D and trimming. The sample records about 350,000 clones, about nine tenths being singletons. CDR1 and CDR2 from the germline V gene are MDHEN and SYDVKM. The CDR3 is made up of 14 amino acids. Trimming removed 3 bases from V and 4 bases from J, with 12 bases in between. During active infection, Seattle patients enrolled and were then monitored through disease.

Sequencing was carried out using peripheral blood. The chain employs TRBV28 and TRBJ1-1; a possible D gene is TRBD1 (5 bases). The clonotype originates from a woman in her 70s with COVID-19, enrolled during active disease. CDR3 nucleotide sequence: TGTGCCAGCAGTTTTCAGCGGGGGAGCACTGAAGCTTTCTTT. Encoded protein: CASSFQRGSTEAFF.